This is a list of T cell receptor beta chains from one sample in a study of T cells in Graves' hyperthyroidism and ophthalmopathy. TCRdb independently ran MiXCR on the multiplex PCR reads; one entry per CDR3 protein. The sample comprises hundreds of thousands of distinct CDR3 sequences, approximately 24% of which are singletons, and about 10% rests with the top ten. The sequenced material came from blood. These receptors originate from a woman in her thirties with Graves' ophthalmopathy. The CDR3 runs from the conserved cysteine through the conserved F or W. Fields, in order: V gene, J gene, CDR3 protein.

TRBV5-1	TRBJ1-1	CASSWGTGVVEAFF
TRBV7-2	TRBJ1-2	CASSSTTGSYGYTF
TRBV6-5	TRBJ1-5	CASRPDRSGNQPQHF
TRBV6-2/TRBV6-3	TRBJ1-1	CASREGSGEAFF
TRBV18	TRBJ1-1	CASSTTITARGTEAFF
TRBV13	TRBJ1-2	CASSLDTYGYTF
TRBV6-1	TRBJ1-5	CASSREVVSNQPQHF
TRBV6-5	TRBJ1-1	CASSYDPGAGSTEAFF
TRBV28	TRBJ1-1	CASSSGGGTGRSTEAFF
TRBV5-1	TRBJ2-5	CASSLAAVTGDEETQYF
TRBV6-1	TRBJ1-1	CASRVTGKAEAFF
TRBV27	TRBJ1-5	CASSIQGVYQPQHF
TRBV19	TRBJ2-7	CASSAQGGPYEQYF
TRBV27	TRBJ1-6	CASSLRENSPLHF
TRBV25-1	TRBJ1-2	CASSEALTGIDGYTF
TRBV7-9	TRBJ2-7	CASSSGQGANYEQYF
TRBV6-2/TRBV6-3	TRBJ1-1	CASSSMVVGTEAFF
TRBV12-5	TRBJ1-2	CASGLKAGGGYTF
TRBV18	TRBJ1-1	CASSPIWQGYTEAFF
TRBV4-2	TRBJ1-6	CASSQDGRFESPLHF
TRBV12-3/TRBV12-4	TRBJ2-5	CASSSPPGTQYF
TRBV12-3/TRBV12-4	TRBJ1-6	CASSLRGSPLHF
TRBV3-1	TRBJ2-7	CASSQGAGDSYEQYF
TRBV12-3/TRBV12-4	TRBJ1-1	CASSSTSGQGALSPAFF
TRBV10-3	TRBJ1-2	CAISGGELYGYTF
TRBV7-3	TRBJ1-1	CASSSGVIWDRVTTEAFF